These 8 T cell receptor beta chains were all obtained from the same sample, sequenced in a study of T cell responses to AZD1222 COVID-19 vaccine. The repertoire was sequenced with immunoSEQ multiplex PCR; TCRdb's copy has only in-frame clones and lacks some. The repertoire holds more than 150,000 clones, with less than 95% as singletons. Source: peripheral blood, taken on day 0 of AZD1222 vaccination. All receptors derive from an adult in good health.

This chain links TRBV7-9 with TRBJ2-7; 14 bases match TRBD2. Trimming at V came to 5 bases and at J to 3 bases, leaving 6 bases not matched to a gene. From germline, CDR1 is SEHNR and CDR2 FQNEAQ (reference sequence). The CDR3 totals 16 residues. CDR3 residues: CASSPGLAGGHYEQYF. As DNA, the CDR3 is TGTGCCAGCAGCCCCGGACTAGCGGGGGGACACTACGAGCAGTACTTC.

The rearrangement joins TRBV9 to TRBJ1-1, with D unclear. CDR3 length equals 13 residues. In germline, CDR1 is SGDLS, CDR2 YYNGEE. V was cut by 0 bases and J by 7 bases, with 10 bases left in between. CDR3 coding DNA: TGTGCCAGCAGCGTAGGGCAAAAGGGTGAAGCTTTCTTT. This translates into CASSVGQKGEAFF.

The J gene is TRBJ2-7, the V gene TRBV28; 8 nucleotides align to TRBD1. Germline V gene data show CDR1 as MDHEN and CDR2 as SYDVKM. V lost 7 bases to trimming and J lost 1 base; unmatched junction nucleotides: 6. The CDR3 covers 14 residues. The CDR3 DNA is TGTGCCAGCAACGTCAGGGGGCGGTCCTACGAGCAGTACTTC. Its protein product is CASNVRGRSYEQYF. Supplemented by reference TRBV28 and TRBJ2-7, the full variable domain reads DVKVTQSSRYLVKRTGEKVFLECVQDMDHENMFWYRQDPGLGLRLIYFSYDVKMKEKGDIPEGYSVSREKKERFSLILESASTNQTSMYLCASNVRGRSYEQYFGPGTRLTVT.

The chain combines TRBV10-3 with TRBJ2-2, with TRBD1 matching 8 bases. The V and J ends lost 9 bases and 4 bases, in that order; junction bases with no gene match: 4. CDR1 and CDR2 (germline): ENHRY, SYGVKD. The CDR3 has 13 amino acids. This CDR3 is CAMRQGRTGELFF. CDR3 sequence (DNA): TGTGCCATGCGACAGGGGCGCACCGGGGAGCTGTTTTTT.

V is TRBV9 and J is TRBJ1-1; D not certain. Germline-derived CDR1 and CDR2 are SGDLS and YYNGEE. Trimming removed 7 bases at V and 3 bases at J, with 13 bases between. The CDR3 contains 13 residues. CDR3 protein: CASGGGKDTEAFF. The CDR3 coding sequence is TGTGCCAGCGGAGGAGGGAAGGACACTGAAGCTTTCTTT.

The CDR3 is CASSPLATTDTQYF. Here the CDR3 DNA reads TGTGCCAGCTCACCACTCGCGACCACAGATACGCAGTATTTT. The rearrangement links TRBV18 to TRBJ2-3; D ambiguous. V shed 1 base and J shed 2 bases, with 7 bases lying between them. Germline-derived CDR1 and CDR2 are KGHSH and LQKENI. This CDR3 has 14 amino acids.

This clone was counted once. V gene TRBV27 combines with J gene TRBJ2-1; D not certain. Germline CDR1 reads MNHEY; CDR2 reads SMNVEV (reference sequence). The CDR3 has 11 amino acids. V was pared by 4 bases and J by 9 bases, with 7 bases between. For the CDR3, the DNA is TGTGCCAGCAGTTCCTGGGCTGAGCAGTTCTTC. It codes for CASSSWAEQFF.

This sequence joins TRBV12-5 and TRBJ2-6; 10 bases fit TRBD1. CDR1 LGHNT and CDR2 FRNRAP come from the germline V gene. There are 20 residues in the CDR3. V lost 5 bases, J lost 4 bases, and 17 bases stayed unmatched. The CDR3 coding sequence is TGTGCTAGTGGTACAACCCGGACGGGACAGGGGTGGTCCGGGGCCAACGTCCTGACTTTC. Its translation: CASGTTRTGQGWSGANVLTF.